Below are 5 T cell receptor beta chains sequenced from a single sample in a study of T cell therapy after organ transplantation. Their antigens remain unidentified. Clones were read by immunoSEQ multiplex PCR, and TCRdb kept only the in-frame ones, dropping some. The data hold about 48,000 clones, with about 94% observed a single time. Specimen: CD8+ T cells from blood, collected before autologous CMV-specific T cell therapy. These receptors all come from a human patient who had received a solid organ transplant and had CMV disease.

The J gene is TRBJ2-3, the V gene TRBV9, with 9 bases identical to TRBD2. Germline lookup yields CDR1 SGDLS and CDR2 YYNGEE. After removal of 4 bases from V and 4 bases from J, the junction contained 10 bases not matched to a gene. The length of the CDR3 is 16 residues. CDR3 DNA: TGTGCCAGCAGCCAAAATCTGGCGGGGGGGTCAGATACGCAGTATTTT. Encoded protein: CASSQNLAGGSDTQYF.

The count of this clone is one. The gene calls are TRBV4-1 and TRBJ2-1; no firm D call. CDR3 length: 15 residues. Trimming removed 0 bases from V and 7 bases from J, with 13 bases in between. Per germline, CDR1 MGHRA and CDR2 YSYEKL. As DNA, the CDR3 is TGCGCCAGCAGCCAAGACCTGGGAACCCGAAATGAGCAGTTCTTC. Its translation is CASSQDLGTRNEQFF.

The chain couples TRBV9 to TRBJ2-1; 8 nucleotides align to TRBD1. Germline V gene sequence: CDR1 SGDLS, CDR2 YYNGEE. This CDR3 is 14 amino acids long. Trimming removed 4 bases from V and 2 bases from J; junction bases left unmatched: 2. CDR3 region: CASSPGGAYNEQFF. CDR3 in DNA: TGTGCCAGCAGCCCAGGGGGCGCCTACAATGAGCAGTTCTTC.

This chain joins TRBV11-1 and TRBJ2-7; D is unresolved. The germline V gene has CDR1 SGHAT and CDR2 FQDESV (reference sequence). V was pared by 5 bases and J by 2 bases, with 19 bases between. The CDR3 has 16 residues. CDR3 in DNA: TGTGCCAGCAGCATAGAGAGAATCGGCCCTGCCTACGAGCAGTACTTC. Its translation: CASSIERIGPAYEQYF.

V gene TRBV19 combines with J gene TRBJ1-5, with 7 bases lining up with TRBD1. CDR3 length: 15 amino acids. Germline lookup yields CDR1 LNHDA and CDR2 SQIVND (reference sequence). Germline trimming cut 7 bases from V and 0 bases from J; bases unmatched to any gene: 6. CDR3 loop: CASKGQPYSNQPQHF. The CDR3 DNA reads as TGTGCCAGTAAGGGACAGCCCTATAGCAATCAGCCCCAGCATTTT.